Shown below are 9 T cell receptor beta chains from a single sample sequenced in a study of early T cells in non-severe SARS-CoV-2 infection. TCRdb itself ran the 5' RACE reads through MiXCR, one entry per CDR3 protein. Of about 50,000 distinct CDR3 sequences in the sample, about 6.2% are singletons; the top ten hold 5.5% to 8%. Source: whole blood, taken at baseline. The receptor set was obtained from an adult who was a healthcare worker with PCR-confirmed SARS-CoV-2 infection or an uninfected control (not recorded which).

By proportion, this clonotype is medium-sized. The rearrangement uses TRBV5-1 and TRBJ2-7; a possible D gene is TRBD1 (6 bases). The V and J ends lost 3 bases and 2 bases respectively, with 9 bases between them. The length of the CDR3 is 13 residues. Germline V gene lookup returns CDR1 SGHRS and CDR2 YFSETQ. The CDR3 sequence is CASSWDKTYEQYF. Here the CDR3 DNA reads TGCGCCAGCAGCTGGGACAAAACCTACGAGCAGTACTTC.

The rearrangement uses TRBV4-2 and TRBJ2-2; the match to TRBD2 covers 10 bases. The V gene's germline CDR1 is LGHNA and CDR2 YNFKEQ. The CDR3 totals 16 residues. V lost 1 base and J lost 1; bases outside the gene matches: 0. The DNA for the CDR3 is TGTGCCAGCAGCCAAGGACTAGCGGGGAACACCGGGGAGCTGTTTTTT. Translated, it gives CASSQGLAGNTGELFF.

The chain combines TRBV11-3 with TRBJ2-3; D is ambiguous. V was shortened by 1 base and J by 5 bases, with 13 bases between the two germline ends. This CDR3 comprises 15 residues. Germline lookup yields CDR1 SGHNT and CDR2 YENEEA. CDR3 coding DNA: TGTGCCAGCAGCTTAGGTGACCGTAATCGAGATACGCAGTATTTT. It is translated as CASSLGDRNRDTQYF.

This clonotype was counted between two and nine times. The genes are TRBV11-3 and TRBJ2-1, with D uncertain. Between the trimmed V and J ends, which lost 2 bases and 6 bases, there was a span of 5 bases. In germline, CDR1 is SGHNT, CDR2 YENEEA. The CDR3 sequence is 12 residues long. The DNA for the CDR3 is TGTGCCAGCAGCTTAAGTGGCAATGAGCAGTTCTTC. Protein sequence: CASSLSGNEQFF.

The chain joins TRBV4-2 to TRBJ1-6; no clear D. The CDR3 contains 10 residues. CDR1 is LGHNA, CDR2 YNFKEQ, per germline. Trimming left V 6 bases short and J 13 bases short, with 7 bases between. CDR3 DNA sequence: TGTGCCAGCAGGGAGTGGCCCCTCCACTTT. Translated, it gives CASREWPLHF.

This clonotype has at least ten counts. The genes are TRBV7-9 and TRBJ2-2; a possible D gene is TRBD1 (5 bases). The germline V gene has CDR1 SEHNR and CDR2 FQNEAQ (reference sequence). Trimming removed 4 bases at V and 6 bases at J, with 9 bases between. The CDR3 loop spans 13 amino acids. The CDR3 bases are TGTGCCAGCAGCTCGAAGGGGTCCGGGGAGCTGTTTTTT. It yields the protein CASSSKGSGELFF.

This clonotype was observed many times. This chain connects TRBV12-3 or TRBV12-4 to TRBJ2-1; 11 positions agree with TRBD1. The CDR3 runs 14 residues. J lost 7 bases, V lost 6 bases, and 5 bases had no gene match. Here the CDR3 DNA reads TGTGCCAGCAGCGGACAGGGGGCTGAAAATGAGCAGTTCTTC. This codes for CASSGQGAENEQFF.

This clonotype has more than one count but fewer than ten. For the CDR3, the DNA is TGTGCCAGCAGCTTAGGCGGAGAAGGGGCCCAGTACTTC. Translated: CASSLGGEGAQYF. V is TRBV11-2 and J is TRBJ2-5, with D perhaps TRBD1 (5 bases). Trimming took off 1 base at V and 9 bases at J, with 12 bases between the two ends. From germline, CDR1 is SGHAT and CDR2 FQNNGV. The CDR3 contains 13 residues.

The CDR3 nucleotides are TGCAGTGCAACTGGGACAACCTGGGGAACTGAAGCTTTCTTT. Its protein product is CSATGTTWGTEAFF. The chain employs TRBV20-1 and TRBJ1-1, with D perhaps TRBD1 (6 bases). This CDR3 has 14 residues. Trimming removed 6 bases at V and 5 bases at J, with 19 bases between. Germline lookup yields CDR1 DFQATT and CDR2 SNEGSKA (reference sequence).